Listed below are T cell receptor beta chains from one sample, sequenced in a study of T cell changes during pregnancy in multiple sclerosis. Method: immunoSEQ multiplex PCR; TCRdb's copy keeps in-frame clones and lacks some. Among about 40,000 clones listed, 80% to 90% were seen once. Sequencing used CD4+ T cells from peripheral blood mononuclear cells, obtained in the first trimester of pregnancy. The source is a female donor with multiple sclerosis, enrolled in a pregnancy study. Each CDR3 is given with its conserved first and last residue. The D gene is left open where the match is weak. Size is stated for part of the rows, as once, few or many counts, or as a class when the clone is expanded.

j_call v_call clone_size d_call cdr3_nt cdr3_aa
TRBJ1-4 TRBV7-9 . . TGTGCCAGCAGCTTACGGGGTACTAATGAAAAACTGTTTTTT CASSLRGTNEKLFF
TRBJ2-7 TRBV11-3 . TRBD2 TGTGCCAGCAGCTTAGATGGGGGACTAGCTTACGAGCAGTACTTC CASSLDGGLAYEQYF
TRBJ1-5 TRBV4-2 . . TGTGCCAGCAGCATCCAGGTAGATCAGCCCCAGCATTTT CASSIQVDQPQHF
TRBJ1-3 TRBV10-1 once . TGCGCCAACGCGATACCTTTAAGGACAGTTAAAGCCCTTTTTGGAAACACCATATATTTT CANAIPLRTVKALFGNTIYF
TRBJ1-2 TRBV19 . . TGTGCCAGTAGTGCGGGCTCTTCCTATGGCTACACCTTC CASSAGSSYGYTF
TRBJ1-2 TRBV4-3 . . TGCGCCAGCAGCCAGGGAGGCTCTAACTATGGCTACACCTTC CASSQGGSNYGYTF
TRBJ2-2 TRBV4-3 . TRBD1 TGCGCCAGCAGCCAAGGGGACAGGGTCGCCGGGGAGCTGTTTTTT CASSQGDRVAGELFF
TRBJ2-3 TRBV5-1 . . TGCGCCAGCAGCTTGGGACCCTTGACGGGAGCAGATACGCAGTATTTT CASSLGPLTGADTQYF
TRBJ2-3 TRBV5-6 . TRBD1 TGTGCCAGCAGCCGGAGGACAGGTTGGGGCACAGATACGCAGTATTTT CASSRRTGWGTDTQYF
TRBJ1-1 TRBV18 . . TGTGCCAGCTCACGGGCGTCGAACACTGAAGCTTTCTTT CASSRASNTEAFF
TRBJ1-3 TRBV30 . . TGTGCCTGGAGTGTTGGAGGCAGTGGAAACACCATATATTTT CAWSVGGSGNTIYF
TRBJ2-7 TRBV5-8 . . TGTGCCAGCGTAATGGAGGGGAGTGGGAGCGAGCAGTACTTC CASVMEGSGSEQYF
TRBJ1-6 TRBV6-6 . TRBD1 TGTGCCAGCAGACCTAACCGGGACAGGAATTCACCCCTCCACTTT CASRPNRDRNSPLHF
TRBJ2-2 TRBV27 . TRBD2 TGTGCCAGCAGTTCCTGGACTAGCGGGAGGACCGGGGAGCTGTTTTTT CASSSWTSGRTGELFF
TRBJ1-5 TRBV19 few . TGTGCCAGTGGGGACACCCATCAGCCCCAGCATTTT CASGDTHQPQHF
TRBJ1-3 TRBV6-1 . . TGTGCCAGCAGTGAAGCGGACAGCTCTGGAAACACCATATATTTT CASSEADSSGNTIYF
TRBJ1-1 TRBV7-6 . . TGTGCCAGCAGCTCACAGGATAACACTGAAGCTTTCTTT CASSSQDNTEAFF
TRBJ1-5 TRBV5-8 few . TGTGCCAGCAGCTTTTACGAAGCGTATAGCAATCAGCCCCAGCATTTT CASSFYEAYSNQPQHF
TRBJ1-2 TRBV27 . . TGTGCCAGCAGTTTACGGGGAGATGGCTACACCTTC CASSLRGDGYTF
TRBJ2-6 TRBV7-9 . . TGTGCCAGCAGCTTTACAGCTGGGGCCAACGTCCTGACTTTC CASSFTAGANVLTF
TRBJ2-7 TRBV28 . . TGTGCCAGCAGTTTAGCGGTCGCCTACGAGCAGTACTTC CASSLAVAYEQYF
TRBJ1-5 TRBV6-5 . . TGTGCCAGCAGTTCGTCAGAGGGTTGGCAGCCCCAGCATTTT CASSSSEGWQPQHF
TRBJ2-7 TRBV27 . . TGTGCCAGCAGTACCGACGGGAAGTCTGGACTCGAGCAGTACTTC CASSTDGKSGLEQYF
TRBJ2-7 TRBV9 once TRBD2 TGTGCCAGCAGCGTAGGAAGCGGGAGTTTCAACGAGCAGTACTTC CASSVGSGSFNEQYF
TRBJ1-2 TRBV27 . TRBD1 TGTGCCAGCAGTTTTGGGGACAGGGGTTTCAATGGCTACACCTTC CASSFGDRGFNGYTF
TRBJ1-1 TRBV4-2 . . TGTGCCAGCAGGAGGTTATTAGGAGTGAACACTGAAGCTTTCTTT CASRRLLGVNTEAFF
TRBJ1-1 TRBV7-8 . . TGTGCCAGCAGCTTCGCACGGGACACTGAAGCTTTCTTT CASSFARDTEAFF
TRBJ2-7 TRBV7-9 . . TGTGCCAGCAGCCCTAGCCCGGGACATCTGAGCTACGAGCAGTACTTC CASSPSPGHLSYEQYF
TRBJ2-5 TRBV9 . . TGTGCCAGCAGCGCAGGACCTCTGATGGGGCGGGAGACCCAGTACTTC CASSAGPLMGRETQYF
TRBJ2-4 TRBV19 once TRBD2 TGTGCCAGTAGTACTAGCGGGGACATTCAGTACTTC CASSTSGDIQYF
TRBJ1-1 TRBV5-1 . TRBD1 TGCGCCAGCAGCTTGAAAGAGACAGGGATCACTGAAGCTTTCTTT CASSLKETGITEAFF
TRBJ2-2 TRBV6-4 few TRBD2 TGTGCCAGCAGTGACTCCGCTAGCGGGAGGCTCGGCACCGGGGAGCTGTTTTTT CASSDSASGRLGTGELFF
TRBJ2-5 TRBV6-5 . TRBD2 TGTGCCAGCAGTTATTCTCTAGCGGTAGAGACCCAGTACTTC CASSYSLAVETQYF
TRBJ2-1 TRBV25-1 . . TGTGCCAGCAGTTCTACTCTCGGGAACTACAATGAGCAGTTCTTC CASSSTLGNYNEQFF
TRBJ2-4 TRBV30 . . TGTGCCTTAGGAGTATCCATCATTCAGTACTTC CALGVSIIQYF
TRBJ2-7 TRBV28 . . TGTGCCAGCAGTTCCGGACAGCGATCCCTCGGGCAGTACTTC CASSSGQRSLGQYF
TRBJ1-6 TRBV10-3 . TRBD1 TGTGCCACTTCGGGACAGGGTATGGATAATTCACCCCTCCACTTT CATSGQGMDNSPLHF
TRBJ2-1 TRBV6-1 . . TGTGCCAGCAGTGAATTGCAGTACGAGCAGTTCTTC CASSELQYEQFF
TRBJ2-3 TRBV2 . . TGTGCCAGCAGTGAGGACTGGTCTAGCACAGATACGCAGTATTTT CASSEDWSSTDTQYF
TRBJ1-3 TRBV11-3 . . TGTGCCAGCAGCTTGGGCCACGGTTCTGGAAACACCATATATTTT CASSLGHGSGNTIYF
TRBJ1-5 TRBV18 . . TGTGCCAGCTCAAACAGGGAAGGCAATCAGCCCCAGCATTTT CASSNREGNQPQHF
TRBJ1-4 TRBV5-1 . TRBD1 TGCGCCAGCAGCTTGACGGCAGGGGGCGAGACATCCGGAAAACTGTTTTTT CASSLTAGGETSGKLFF
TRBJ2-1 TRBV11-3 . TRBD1 TGTGCCAGCAGCAACCGGGACAGGGGACACAATGAGCAGTTCTTC CASSNRDRGHNEQFF